Presented here are 9 T cell receptor beta chains from one specimen sequenced in a study of T-cell memory formation after mild COVID-19. TCRdb reprocessed the 5' RACE reads via MiXCR and lists one record per CDR3 protein. Of 80,000 to 130,000 distinct CDR3 sequences listed, roughly 10% are singletons. The source material was PBMCs or a T cell subset sorted from them (not recorded which). The receptors here all came from a man aged 18 to 35 who had mild COVID-19 (a few samples of this study predate the infection). Cell type and time point are not known.

The genes are TRBV7-9 and TRBJ1-2; unclear D gene. CDR3 length: 15 amino acids. Germline CDR1 reads SEHNR; CDR2 reads FQNEAQ (reference sequence). Trimming removed 4 bases from V and 7 bases from J, with 19 bases in between. Here the CDR3 reads CASSSGSGRVFGYTF. As DNA, the CDR3 is TGTGCCAGCAGCTCGGGGTCCGGACGGGTTTTTGGCTACACCTTC.

This clonotype was seen only a few times. V usage is TRBV5-1 and J usage is TRBJ1-1; possible D gene TRBD1, 6 bases. From germline, CDR1 is SGHRS and CDR2 YFSETQ. The length of the CDR3 is 14 residues. The V end was cut by 0 bases, the J end by 1 base, with 7 bases between. CDR3 in amino acids: CASSLEGGNTEAFF. The CDR3, as DNA: TGCGCCAGCAGCTTGGAAGGGGGGAACACTGAAGCTTTCTTT.

In this sample, this clonotype turned up many times. The chain couples TRBV7-9 to TRBJ2-7; TRBD1 matches at 9 bases. V trimming: 5 bases; J trimming: 3 bases; junction bases outside the gene matches: 5. This CDR3 contains 14 residues. Per the germline V gene, CDR1 is SEHNR and CDR2 is FQNEAQ (reference sequence). The DNA of the CDR3 is TGTGCCAGCAGCCCCCGGGACAGGGTCTACGAGCAGTACGTC. Protein sequence: CASSPRDRVYEQYV.

The J gene is TRBJ1-2, the V gene TRBV7-6; maybe TRBD1 (6 bases). The germline V gene has CDR1 SGHVS and CDR2 FNYEAQ. The V and J ends lost 1 base and 6 bases respectively, with 12 bases between them. This CDR3 is 14 amino acids long. CDR3 coding DNA: TGTGCCAGCAGCTTAGACAGGGTCCGGAATGGCTACACCTTC. Translation gives CASSLDRVRNGYTF.

This clonotype appeared a few times. The rearrangement links TRBV30 to TRBJ1-1; D is ambiguous. CDR1 and CDR2 from the germline V gene are GTSNPN and SVGIG (reference sequence). V lost 5 bases to trimming and J lost 8 bases, with 12 bases between them. This CDR3 contains 11 residues. CDR3 sequence (DNA): TGTGCCTGGCTCGAGGCAGGCGAAGCTTTCTTT. As protein: CAWLEAGEAFF.

J is TRBJ2-1 and V is TRBV27; TRBD2 aligns across 15 bases. Germline CDR1 reads MNHEY; CDR2 reads SMNVEV (reference sequence). The CDR3 covers 16 residues. Trimming removed 5 bases from V and 8 bases from J; junction bases left unmatched: 7. The CDR3 nucleotides are TGTGCCAGCAGTCTTCCGGGACTAGCGGGGGGTTATGAGCAGTTCTTC. It is translated as CASSLPGLAGGYEQFF.

This clonotype has a count of ten or more. V usage is TRBV10-3 and J usage is TRBJ1-1; weak D call: TRBD1 (5 bases). This CDR3 is built from 16 residues. Germline CDR1 ENHRY, CDR2 SYGVKD. Trimming shortened V by 10 bases and J by 2 bases, and 23 bases separated the two germline ends. The CDR3 nucleotides read TGTGCCACCTTGGCCCCAGGTGACAGACTTAACACTGAAGCTTTCTTT. Protein product: CATLAPGDRLNTEAFF.

The table lists this clonotype with many counts. This rearrangement joins TRBV7-2 to TRBJ2-5, with TRBD2 matching 14 bases. Trimming removed 6 bases from V and 5 bases from J; junction bases left unmatched: 5. CDR1 and CDR2 (germline): SGHTA, FQGNSA. The CDR3 has 15 residues. CDR3: CASSGTSGGRETQYF. The DNA of the CDR3 is TGTGCCAGCAGTGGGACTAGCGGGGGTAGGGAGACCCAGTACTTC. Based on the CDR3 plus reference TRBV7-2 and TRBJ2-5, the full variable domain is GAGVSQSPSNKVTEKGKDVELRCDPISGHTALYWYRQSLGQGLEFLIYFQGNSAPDKSGLPSDRFSAERTGGSVSTLTIQRTQQEDSAVYLCASSGTSGGRETQYFGPGTRLLVL.

This chain connects TRBV27 to TRBJ2-1, with D perhaps matching TRBD2 (5 bases). Germline V gene sequence: CDR1 MNHEY, CDR2 SMNVEV (reference sequence). Trimming took off 2 bases at V and 0 bases at J, with 14 bases between the two ends. The CDR3 runs 17 residues. This CDR3 reads CASSLVTSRGSYNEQFF. CDR3 coding DNA: TGTGCCAGCAGTTTAGTTACTAGTCGAGGCTCCTACAATGAGCAGTTCTTC.